This T cell receptor (beta chain) was sequenced for a study of blood T cell repertoires in COVID-19. Study at large: Italy, Spain and the United States were the sources of the convalescent and acute COVID-19 samples.

Original data processing: Reference gene primers were amplified, and this amplification served to estimate nucleated cell counts. TCRdb keeps only in-frame clones here, not all; method: immunoSEQ multiplex PCR. For V, J and clone size, that table is used; D and trimming come from the DNA. The data show 50,000 to 65,000 clones, roughly 92% seen once. The sequenced sample consisted of peripheral blood. This receptor was identified in a man aged 50-59 years with active COVID-19.

The CDR3 DNA reads TGTGCCAGCAGCGTAGAGGGGGATCTTGGCTACACCTTC. Protein product: CASSVEGDLGYTF. The chain joins TRBV9 to TRBJ1-2, with D possibly being TRBD1 (6 bases). Deletions cut 0 bases from V and 7 bases from J, with 10 bases between. Germline V gene lookup returns CDR1 SGDLS and CDR2 YYNGEE. The CDR3 has 13 residues.